This T cell receptor beta chain was observed in a study of CD8 T cells in Susac syndrome. This clonotype was seen just once. Trimming removed 2 bases at V and 5 bases at J, with 19 bases between. CDR3 length: 17 amino acids. From germline, CDR1 is GTSNPN and CDR2 SVGIG (reference sequence). The RNA input was roughly 0.45 to 1 ug, and it was reverse transcribed with random hexamers. TCRdb re-analysed the immunoSEQ multiplex PCR reads in MiXCR, keeping a single row per CDR3 protein. Here the sample spans 150,000 to 160,000 distinct CDR3 sequences, 94% being singletons. The sample comprised CD8+ T cells from PBMCs. The V and J genes are TRBV30 and TRBJ2-6, with D tentatively TRBD2 (6 bases). The TCR originated in a human donor with multiple sclerosis. The CDR3 DNA is TGTGCCTGGAGTTCGGGCCGGGGAGGATTCAGGGCCAACGTCCTGACTTTC. Amino acids: CAWSSGRGGFRANVLTF. Supplemented by reference TRBV30 and TRBJ2-6, the full variable domain reads SQTIHQWPATLVQPVGSPLSLECTVEGTSNPNLYWYRQAAGRGLQLLFYSVGIGQISSEVPQNLSASRPQDRQFILSSKKLLLSDSGFYLCAWSSGRGGFRANVLTFGAGSRLTVL.